One sample yielded the 16 T cell receptor beta chains listed below, sequenced in a study of CD8 T cells in ankylosing spondylitis. General study points: Among TCR beta sequences, a motif of under 10 highly homologous variants appeared characteristic of ankylosing spondylitis blood.

TCRdb ran MiXCR on the 5' RACE reads and lists one entry per CDR3 protein. The data hold roughly 670,000 distinct CDR3 sequences, with under 20% observed a single time. Their recognized antigens are unknown. Material for sequencing was blood, either unsorted or a sorted T cell fraction (not recorded which). The receptors come from a male donor with ankylosing spondylitis.

The table lists this clonotype with many counts. This chain uses TRBV12-3 or TRBV12-4 with TRBJ1-1; D may be TRBD1 (5 bases). The CDR3 runs 12 residues. Trimming cost V 6 bases and J 11 bases, with 16 bases left between them. DNA of the CDR3: TGTGCCAGCAGCAGAGGGGACCGAGGGGCTTTCTTT. Translation gives CASSRGDRGAFF.

The chain couples TRBV12-3 or TRBV12-4 to TRBJ1-2; possibly TRBD1 for D (5 bases). The CDR3 length is 15 residues. The V end was cut by 1 base, the J end by 4 bases, with 13 bases between. The CDR3 DNA reads as TGTGCCAGCAGTTTAGAGGGGACCTCGCGCTATGGCTACACCTTC. Translation gives CASSLEGTSRYGYTF.

The chain recombines TRBV5-1 with TRBJ2-7; 10 bases are shared with TRBD1. Germline V gene lookup returns CDR1 SGHRS and CDR2 YFSETQ. The CDR3 has 15 amino acids. The ends lost 6 bases at V and 3 bases at J; junction bases unmatched: 9. CDR3: CASKVMTGGLYEQYF. In DNA form, the CDR3 reads TGCGCCAGCAAGGTGATGACAGGGGGCCTCTACGAGCAGTACTTC.

The rearrangement links TRBV3-1 to TRBJ1-1; TRBD1 matches at 8 bases. The germline gives CDR1 LGHDT, CDR2 YNNKEL (reference sequence). V lost 4 bases and J lost 0; bases outside the gene matches: 4. The CDR3 is made up of 15 amino acids. CDR3 sequence: CASSPYRGMNTEAFF. In nucleotides, the CDR3 is TGTGCCAGCAGCCCCTACAGGGGGATGAACACTGAAGCTTTCTTT.

This clonotype appeared many times. The chain carries TRBV10-3 and TRBJ2-7; no clear D. The CDR3 sequence is 12 residues long. Germline CDR1 is ENHRY and CDR2 is SYGVKD. The germline V and J ends were trimmed by 4 bases and 0 bases, with 4 bases remaining between them. CDR3 sequence: CAISASSYEQYF. The DNA for the CDR3 is TGTGCCATCAGTGCGAGCTCCTACGAGCAGTACTTC.

This clonotype has just a few counts. V is TRBV7-9 and J is TRBJ1-1; D is unresolved. This CDR3 contains 13 residues. Germline V gene lookup returns CDR1 SEHNR and CDR2 FQNEAQ (reference sequence). Trimming took 8 bases from V and 0 from J, leaving 10 bases between them. The CDR3 spells CASRPALNTEAFF. The CDR3 coding sequence is TGTGCCAGCCGTCCGGCCTTGAACACTGAAGCTTTCTTT.

The chain carries TRBV7-8 and TRBJ1-3; no firm D call. Germline V gives CDR1 SGHVS, CDR2 FQNEAQ. V lost 4 bases and J 0 bases, leaving 10 bases between the germline ends. This CDR3 has 15 amino acids. The chain's CDR3 is CASSYQTVSGNTIYF. Here the CDR3 DNA reads TGTGCCAGCAGCTATCAGACCGTCTCTGGAAACACCATATATTTT.

The chain joins TRBV4-1 to TRBJ2-7; D may be TRBD1 (5 bases). The CDR3 is made up of 13 amino acids. V lost 2 bases and J 3 bases, leaving 8 bases between the germline ends. Germline CDR1 and CDR2: MGHRA and YSYEKL. The CDR3 loop is CASSQQQDYEQYF. CDR3 nucleotides: TGCGCCAGCAGCCAACAACAGGACTACGAGCAGTACTTC.

This clonotype has more than one count but fewer than ten. The chain combines TRBV4-1 with TRBJ1-6, with D uncertain. V was cut by 0 bases and J by 10 bases, with 7 bases left in between. Germline V gene data show CDR1 as MGHRA and CDR2 as YSYEKL. This CDR3 is built from 13 residues. The CDR3 loop reads CASSQDRPSPLHF. For the CDR3, the DNA is TGCGCCAGCAGCCAAGATCGGCCATCACCCCTCCACTTT.

This chain joins TRBV3-1 and TRBJ2-5; maybe TRBD2 (5 bases). This CDR3 is built from 14 residues. Trimming cost V 6 bases and J 3 bases, with 14 bases left between them. Germline V lookup: CDR1 LGHDT, CDR2 YNNKEL (reference sequence). CDR3 sequence reads: CASSGRDLEETQYF. In DNA form, the CDR3 reads TGTGCCAGCAGTGGCCGGGATTTGGAAGAGACCCAGTACTTC.

The rearrangement joins TRBV9 to TRBJ1-3; no definite D call. Trimming shortened V by 3 bases and J by 0 bases, and 4 bases separated the two germline ends. The germline V gene has CDR1 SGDLS and CDR2 YYNGEE. This CDR3 is 13 amino acids long. CDR3 protein: CASSAFSGNTIYF. The CDR3 nucleotides read TGTGCCAGCAGCGCCTTCTCTGGAAACACCATATATTTT.

This clonotype was counted only a few times. V and J are TRBV24-1 and TRBJ1-1, with D perhaps matching TRBD1 (5 bases). V was shortened by 3 bases and J by 3 bases, with 13 bases between the two germline ends. CDR3 length equals 15 residues. CDR1 and CDR2 from the germline V gene are KGHDR and SFDVKD. CDR3 bases: TGTGCCACCAGTGATCCCGACAGTCGGGACACTGAAGCTTTCTTT. It codes for CATSDPDSRDTEAFF.

CDR3 loop: CSARGGGRGNTIYF. For the CDR3, the DNA is TGCAGTGCTAGAGGGGGCGGACGTGGAAACACCATATATTTT. The chain has TRBV20-1 and TRBJ1-3, with D possibly TRBD1 on 5 matching bases. The CDR3 loop spans 14 amino acids. Germline V gene lookup returns CDR1 DFQATT and CDR2 SNEGSKA (reference sequence). Trimming removed 1 base from V and 3 bases from J, with 10 bases in between.

The gene calls are TRBV12-3 or TRBV12-4 and TRBJ2-7; 7 bases fit TRBD2. The ends lost 5 bases at V and 2 bases at J; junction bases unmatched: 12. The CDR3 sequence is 16 residues long. The CDR3 spells CASSPAAPSGPYEQYF. The CDR3 DNA is TGTGCCAGCAGTCCTGCTGCGCCTAGCGGCCCCTACGAGCAGTACTTC.

This clonotype was counted only a few times. The genes are TRBV6-2 or TRBV6-3 and TRBJ2-5; TRBD1 or TRBD2 may be the D gene (6 bases each). CDR1 is MNHEY, CDR2 SVGEGT, per germline. The germline V and J ends were trimmed by 6 bases and 5 bases, with 13 bases remaining between them. The CDR3 has 13 amino acids. CDR3 sequence reads: CASRITGRETQYF. The CDR3 region has the DNA TGTGCCAGCAGGATCACAGGGAGGGAGACCCAGTACTTC.

This clonotype came up a few times. The chain recombines TRBV12-3 or TRBV12-4 with TRBJ1-3, with 7 nucleotides matching TRBD1. The CDR3 extends over 15 amino acids. With V trimmed by 3 bases and J by 4 bases, 6 bases remained unmatched. CDR3 region: CASSFDQGEGNTIYF. The CDR3 DNA is TGTGCCAGCAGTTTCGATCAGGGGGAAGGAAACACCATATATTTT.